This TCR beta chain was retrieved from a study of blood T cell repertoires in COVID-19. The overall study: The analysed material was cDNA or gDNA that came from T cells, B-cell-depleted T cells, or PBMCs.

Some clones are missing from TCRdb's copy, which holds only in-frame ones; the method was immunoSEQ multiplex PCR. The sample shows about 240,000 clones, 80% to 90% of them seen only once. Trimming cost V 5 bases and J 1 base; bases outside gene matches: 13. The CDR3 extends over 17 amino acids. Germline V gene data show CDR1 as SGHTA and CDR2 as FQGTGA. The rearrangement joins TRBV7-3 to TRBJ2-7; 8 bases align to TRBD1. The source material was PBMCs or T cells enriched from blood (not recorded which). This clonotype was sampled from a woman in her thirties or forties who had been exposed to COVID-19. The CDR3 here is CASSPNPGTGRSYEQYF. The CDR3 region has the DNA TGTGCCAGCAGCCCTAACCCCGGGACAGGCCGATCCTACGAGCAGTACTTC.